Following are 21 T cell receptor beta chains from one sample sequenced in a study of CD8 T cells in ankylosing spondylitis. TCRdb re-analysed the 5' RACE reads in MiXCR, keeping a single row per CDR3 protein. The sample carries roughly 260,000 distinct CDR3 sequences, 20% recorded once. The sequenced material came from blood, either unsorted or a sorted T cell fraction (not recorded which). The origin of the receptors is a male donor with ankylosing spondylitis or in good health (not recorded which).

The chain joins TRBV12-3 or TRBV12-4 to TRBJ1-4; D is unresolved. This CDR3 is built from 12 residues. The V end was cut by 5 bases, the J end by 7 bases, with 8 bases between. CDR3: CASSDWGEKLFF. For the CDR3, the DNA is TGTGCCAGCAGTGACTGGGGTGAAAAACTGTTTTTT.

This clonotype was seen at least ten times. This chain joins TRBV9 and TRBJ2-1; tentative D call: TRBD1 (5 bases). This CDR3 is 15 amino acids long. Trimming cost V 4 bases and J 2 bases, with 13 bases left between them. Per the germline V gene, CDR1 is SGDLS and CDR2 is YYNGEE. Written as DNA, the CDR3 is TGTGCCAGCAGCCCATCGGTAGGGGCCTACAATGAGCAGTTCTTC. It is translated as CASSPSVGAYNEQFF.

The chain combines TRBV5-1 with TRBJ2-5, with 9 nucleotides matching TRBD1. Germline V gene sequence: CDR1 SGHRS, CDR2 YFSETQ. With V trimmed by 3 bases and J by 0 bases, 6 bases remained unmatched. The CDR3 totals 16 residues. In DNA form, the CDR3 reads TGCGCCAGCAGCTCCGGACAGGGGATGTACCAAGAGACCCAGTACTTC. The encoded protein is CASSSGQGMYQETQYF. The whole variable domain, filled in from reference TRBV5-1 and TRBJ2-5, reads KAGVTQTPRYLIKTRGQQVTLSCSPISGHRSVSWYQQTPGQGLQFLFEYFSETQRNKGNFPGRFSGRQFSNSRSEMNVSTLELGDSALYLCASSSGQGMYQETQYFGPGTRLLVL.

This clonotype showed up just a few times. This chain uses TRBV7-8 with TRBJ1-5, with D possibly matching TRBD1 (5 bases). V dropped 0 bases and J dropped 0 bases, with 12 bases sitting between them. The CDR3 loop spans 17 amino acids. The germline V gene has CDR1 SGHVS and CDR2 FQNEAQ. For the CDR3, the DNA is TGTGCCAGCAGCTTAGCACCAGGGACGGTTAGCAATCAGCCCCAGCATTTT. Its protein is CASSLAPGTVSNQPQHF.

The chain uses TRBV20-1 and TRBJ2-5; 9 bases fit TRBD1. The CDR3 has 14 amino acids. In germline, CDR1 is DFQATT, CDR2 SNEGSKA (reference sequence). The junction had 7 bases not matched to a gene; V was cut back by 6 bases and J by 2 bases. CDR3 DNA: TGCAGTGCGCTCCTCGGGACAGGGCAAGAGACCCAGTACTTC. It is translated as CSALLGTGQETQYF.

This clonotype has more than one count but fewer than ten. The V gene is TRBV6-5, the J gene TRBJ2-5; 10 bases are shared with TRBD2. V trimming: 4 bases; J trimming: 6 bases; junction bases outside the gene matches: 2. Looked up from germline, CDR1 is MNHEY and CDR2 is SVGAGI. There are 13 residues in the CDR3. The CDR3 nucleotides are TGTGCCAGCAGTTCGGGACTAGCGAAGACCCAGTACTTC. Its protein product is CASSSGLAKTQYF.

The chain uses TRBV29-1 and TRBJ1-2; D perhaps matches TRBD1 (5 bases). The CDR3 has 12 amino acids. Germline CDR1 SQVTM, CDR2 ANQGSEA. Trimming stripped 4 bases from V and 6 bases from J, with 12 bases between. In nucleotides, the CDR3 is TGCAGCGTTGTAGGAGGGGAGGATGGCTACACCTTC. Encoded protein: CSVVGGEDGYTF. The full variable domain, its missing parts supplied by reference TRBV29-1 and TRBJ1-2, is SAVISQKPSRDICQRGTSLTIQCQVDSQVTMMFWYRQQPGQSLTLIATANQGSEATYESGFVIDKFPISRPNLTFSTLTVSNMSPEDSSIYLCSVVGGEDGYTFGSGTRLTVV.

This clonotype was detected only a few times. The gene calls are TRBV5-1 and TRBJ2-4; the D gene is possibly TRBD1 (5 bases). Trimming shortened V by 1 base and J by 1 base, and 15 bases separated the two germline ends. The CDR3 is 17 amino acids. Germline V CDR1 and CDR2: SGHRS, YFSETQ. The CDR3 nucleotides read TGCGCCAGCAGCTTGCTCCCAGGGTATGGGGCCAAAAACATTCAGTACTTC. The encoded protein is CASSLLPGYGAKNIQYF.

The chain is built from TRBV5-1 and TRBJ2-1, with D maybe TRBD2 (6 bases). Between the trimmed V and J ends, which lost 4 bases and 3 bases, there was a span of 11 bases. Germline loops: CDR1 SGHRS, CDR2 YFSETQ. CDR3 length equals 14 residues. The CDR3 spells CASSPGGDYNEQFF. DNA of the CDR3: TGCGCCAGCAGCCCCGGAGGGGACTACAATGAGCAGTTCTTC. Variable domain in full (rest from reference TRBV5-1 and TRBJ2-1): KAGVTQTPRYLIKTRGQQVTLSCSPISGHRSVSWYQQTPGQGLQFLFEYFSETQRNKGNFPGRFSGRQFSNSRSEMNVSTLELGDSALYLCASSPGGDYNEQFFGPGTRLTVL.

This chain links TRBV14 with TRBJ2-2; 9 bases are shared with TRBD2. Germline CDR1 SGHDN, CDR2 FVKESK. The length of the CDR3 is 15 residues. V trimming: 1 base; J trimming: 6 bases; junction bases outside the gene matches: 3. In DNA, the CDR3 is TGTGCCAGCAGCCAAGTCTCTAGCGGGGCCGGGGAGCTGTTTTTT. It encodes CASSQVSSGAGELFF.

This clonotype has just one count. CDR3 amino acids: CASRQGAFTEAFF. The CDR3, as DNA: TGTGCCAGCAGACAGGGGGCGTTCACTGAAGCTTTCTTT. The rearrangement uses TRBV27 and TRBJ1-1; 9 bases are a match to TRBD1. J lost 4 bases, V lost 6 bases, and 3 bases had no gene match. The germline V gene has CDR1 MNHEY and CDR2 SMNVEV (reference sequence). The CDR3 length is 13 residues.

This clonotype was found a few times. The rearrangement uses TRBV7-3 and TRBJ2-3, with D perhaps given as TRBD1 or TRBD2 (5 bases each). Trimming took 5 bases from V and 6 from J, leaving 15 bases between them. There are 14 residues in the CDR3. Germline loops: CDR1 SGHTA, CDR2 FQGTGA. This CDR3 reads CASSQGRGADTQYF. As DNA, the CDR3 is TGTGCCAGCAGCCAAGGTCGAGGGGCGGATACGCAGTATTTT.

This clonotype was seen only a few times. The CDR3 coding sequence is TGTGCCACCTCCCCAACTCGATACGATACGCAGTATTTT. Protein product: CATSPTRYDTQYF. This chain joins TRBV6-1 and TRBJ2-3; no clear D gene. The germline V gene encodes CDR1 MNHNS and CDR2 SASEGT. The CDR3 consists of 13 residues. V gave up 10 bases and J gave up 6 bases, with 17 bases separating them.

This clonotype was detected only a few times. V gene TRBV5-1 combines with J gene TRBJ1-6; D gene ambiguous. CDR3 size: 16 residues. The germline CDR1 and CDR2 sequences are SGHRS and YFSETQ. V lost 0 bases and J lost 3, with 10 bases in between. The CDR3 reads CASSLAGDNYNSPLHF. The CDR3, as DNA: TGCGCCAGCAGCTTGGCAGGCGATAACTATAATTCACCCCTCCACTTT.

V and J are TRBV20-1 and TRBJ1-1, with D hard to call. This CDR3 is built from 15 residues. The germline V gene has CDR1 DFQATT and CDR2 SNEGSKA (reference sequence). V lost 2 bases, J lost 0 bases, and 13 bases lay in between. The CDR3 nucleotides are TGCAGTGCTAGATGGGGTTACCGCCTGAACACTGAAGCTTTCTTT. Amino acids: CSARWGYRLNTEAFF.

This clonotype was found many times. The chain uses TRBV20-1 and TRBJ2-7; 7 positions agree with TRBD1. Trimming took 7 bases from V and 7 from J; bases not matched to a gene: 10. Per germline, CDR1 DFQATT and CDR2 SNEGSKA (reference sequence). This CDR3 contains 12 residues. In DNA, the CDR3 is TGCAGTGTTGAACGTGGGACAGAAGAGCAGTACGTC. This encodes CSVERGTEEQYV.

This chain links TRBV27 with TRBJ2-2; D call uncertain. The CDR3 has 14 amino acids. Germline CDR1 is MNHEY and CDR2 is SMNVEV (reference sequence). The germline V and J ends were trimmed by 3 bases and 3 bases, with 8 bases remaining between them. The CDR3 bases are TGTGCCAGCAGTTTCGTACCGCACACCGGGGAGCTGTTTTTT. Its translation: CASSFVPHTGELFF.

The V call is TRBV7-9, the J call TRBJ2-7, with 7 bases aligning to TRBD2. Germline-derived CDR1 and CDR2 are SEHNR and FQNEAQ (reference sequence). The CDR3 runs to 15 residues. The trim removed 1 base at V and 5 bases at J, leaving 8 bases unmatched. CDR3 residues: CASSLEGREHDEQYV. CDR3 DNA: TGTGCCAGCAGCTTAGAAGGGCGGGAGCACGACGAGCAGTACGTC.

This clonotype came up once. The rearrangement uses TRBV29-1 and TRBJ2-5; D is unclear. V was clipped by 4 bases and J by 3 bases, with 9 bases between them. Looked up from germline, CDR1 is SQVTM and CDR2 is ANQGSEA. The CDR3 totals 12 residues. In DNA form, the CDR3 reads TGCAGCGTTGGGCTCTCTGAAGAGACCCAGTACTTC. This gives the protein CSVGLSEETQYF.

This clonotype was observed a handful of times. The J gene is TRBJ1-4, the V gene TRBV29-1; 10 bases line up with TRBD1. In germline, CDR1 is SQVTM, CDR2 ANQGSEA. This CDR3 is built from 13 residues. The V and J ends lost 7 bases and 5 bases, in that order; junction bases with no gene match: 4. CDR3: CSASGQGNEKLFF. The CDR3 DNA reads TGCAGCGCCTCGGGACAGGGGAATGAAAAACTGTTTTTT.

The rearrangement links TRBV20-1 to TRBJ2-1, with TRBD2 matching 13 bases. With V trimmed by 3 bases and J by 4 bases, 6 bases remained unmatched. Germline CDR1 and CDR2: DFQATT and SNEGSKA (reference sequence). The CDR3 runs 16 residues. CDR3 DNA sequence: TGCAGTGCTAGTCCCCCGGGACTAGCGGGGTACAATGAGCAGTTCTTC. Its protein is CSASPPGLAGYNEQFF.